This TCR beta chain was recovered during a study of breast tumors, draining lymph nodes, adjacent tissues. MiXCR, run by TCRdb on the multiplex PCR reads, gives a single entry per CDR3 protein. The table has 65,000 to 80,000 distinct CDR3 sequences, under 25% seen once; the top ten hold less than 3%. Trimming removed 1 base from V and 10 bases from J, with 8 bases in between. CDR3 length: 12 residues. Germline V gene sequence: CDR1 LGHDT, CDR2 YNNKEL (reference sequence). This clonotype was observed many times. Its target is unknown. The study, taken as a whole, reports: Tumor and nontumor repertoires were significantly more similar in luminal-like than in basal-like breast cancer.

The lymph nodes were axillary draining lymph nodes from breast cancer patients. This chain connects TRBV3-1 to TRBJ2-1; no clear D. This TCR was recovered from a female donor with breast cancer. Some clones in this sample may be carry-over from other donors' samples. Sequencing input: axillary lymph node tissue. The CDR3 bases are TGTGCCAGCAGCCAAGGGATTACAGAGCAGTTCTTC. This sequence encodes CASSQGITEQFF.